This T cell receptor beta chain was recovered during a study of early T cells in non-severe SARS-CoV-2 infection. Background on the study: Sequenced material consisted of bulk RNA (from unsorted whole blood), and chains were unpaired.

The TCR library protocol was used to attach unique molecular identifiers. These identifiers were attached to individual cDNA molecules. Via MiXCR, TCRdb re-called the 5' RACE reads, giving one row per CDR3 protein. The data show about 83,000 distinct CDR3 sequences, less than 11% seen once. In this sample, this clonotype turned up many times. The antigen is unknown. Per the germline V gene, CDR1 is MDHEN and CDR2 is SYDVKM. The CDR3 is 15 residues long. The V and J ends lost 4 bases and 0 bases, in that order; junction bases with no gene match: 5. Study-level results: The study's VDJdb matching favored anti-spike CD8 responses and missed private and CD4 specificities.

J is TRBJ2-7 and V is TRBV28, with 8 bases that match TRBD1. Sequencing used whole blood, obtained at baseline. This sequence was found in an adult who was a healthcare worker with PCR-confirmed SARS-CoV-2 infection or an uninfected control (not recorded which). The CDR3 DNA reads TGTGCCAGCAGTTCGACCGGACAGGGCTCCTACGAGCAGTACTTC. This gives the protein CASSSTGQGSYEQYF. Together with reference TRBV28 and TRBJ2-7, the CDR3 gives the full variable domain: DVKVTQSSRYLVKRTGEKVFLECVQDMDHENMFWYRQDPGLGLRLIYFSYDVKMKEKGDIPEGYSVSREKKERFSLILESASTNQTSMYLCASSSTGQGSYEQYFGPGTRLTVT.